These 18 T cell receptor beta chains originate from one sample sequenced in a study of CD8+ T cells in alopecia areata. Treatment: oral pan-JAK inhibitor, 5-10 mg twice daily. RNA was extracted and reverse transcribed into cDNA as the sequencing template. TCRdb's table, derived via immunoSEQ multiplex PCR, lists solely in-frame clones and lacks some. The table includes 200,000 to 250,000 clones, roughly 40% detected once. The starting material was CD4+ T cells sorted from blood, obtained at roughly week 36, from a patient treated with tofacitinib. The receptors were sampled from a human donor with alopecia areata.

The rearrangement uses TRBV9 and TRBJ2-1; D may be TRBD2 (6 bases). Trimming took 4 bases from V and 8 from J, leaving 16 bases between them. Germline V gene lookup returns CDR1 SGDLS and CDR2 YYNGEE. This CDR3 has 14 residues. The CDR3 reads CASSRAPSGDEQFF. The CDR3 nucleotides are TGTGCCAGCAGCCGAGCACCCTCGGGGGATGAGCAGTTCTTC.

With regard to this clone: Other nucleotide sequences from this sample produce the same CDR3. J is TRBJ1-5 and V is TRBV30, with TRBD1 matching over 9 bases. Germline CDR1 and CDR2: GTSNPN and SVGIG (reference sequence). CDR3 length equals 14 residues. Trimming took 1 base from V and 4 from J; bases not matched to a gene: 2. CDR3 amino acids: CAWSGGQGNQPQHF. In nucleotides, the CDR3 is TGTGCCTGGAGTGGAGGACAGGGGAATCAGCCCCAGCATTTT.

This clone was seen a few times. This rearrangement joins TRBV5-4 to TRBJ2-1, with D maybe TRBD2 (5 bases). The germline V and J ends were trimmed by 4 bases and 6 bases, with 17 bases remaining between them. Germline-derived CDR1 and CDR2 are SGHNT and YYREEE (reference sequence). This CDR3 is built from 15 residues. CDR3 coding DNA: TGTGCCAGCAGCGTGGACTTTGCCCCGGGCAATGAGCAGTTCTTC. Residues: CASSVDFAPGNEQFF.

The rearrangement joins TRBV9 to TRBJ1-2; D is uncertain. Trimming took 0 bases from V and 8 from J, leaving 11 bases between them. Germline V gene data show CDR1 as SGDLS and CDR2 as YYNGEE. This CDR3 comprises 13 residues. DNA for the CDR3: TGTGCCAGCAGCGTAGGGGGTTCGGCAGGCTACACCTTC. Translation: CASSVGGSAGYTF.

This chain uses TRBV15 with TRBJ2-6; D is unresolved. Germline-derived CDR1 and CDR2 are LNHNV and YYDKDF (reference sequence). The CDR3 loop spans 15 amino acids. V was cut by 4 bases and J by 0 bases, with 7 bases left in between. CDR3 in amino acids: CATSTQSSGANVLTF. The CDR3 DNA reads TGTGCCACCAGCACCCAGAGCTCTGGGGCCAACGTCCTGACTTTC.

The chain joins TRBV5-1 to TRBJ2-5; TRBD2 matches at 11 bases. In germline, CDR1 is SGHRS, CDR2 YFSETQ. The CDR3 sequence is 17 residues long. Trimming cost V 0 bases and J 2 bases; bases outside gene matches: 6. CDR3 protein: CASSLAGLAGGQETQYF. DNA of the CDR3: TGCGCCAGCAGCTTGGCCGGGCTAGCGGGAGGTCAAGAGACCCAGTACTTC.

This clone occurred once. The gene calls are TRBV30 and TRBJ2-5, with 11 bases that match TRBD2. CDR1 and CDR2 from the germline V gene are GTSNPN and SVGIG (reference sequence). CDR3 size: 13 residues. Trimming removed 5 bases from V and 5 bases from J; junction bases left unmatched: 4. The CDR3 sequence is CAWRLAGMETQYF. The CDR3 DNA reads TGTGCCTGGCGACTAGCGGGAATGGAGACCCAGTACTTC.

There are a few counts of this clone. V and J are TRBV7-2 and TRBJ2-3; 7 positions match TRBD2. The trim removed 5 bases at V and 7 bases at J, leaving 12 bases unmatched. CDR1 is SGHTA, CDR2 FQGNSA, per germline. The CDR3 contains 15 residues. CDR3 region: CASSHGAGVSYTQYF. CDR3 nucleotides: TGTGCCAGCAGCCACGGGGCGGGAGTATCATATACGCAGTATTTT.

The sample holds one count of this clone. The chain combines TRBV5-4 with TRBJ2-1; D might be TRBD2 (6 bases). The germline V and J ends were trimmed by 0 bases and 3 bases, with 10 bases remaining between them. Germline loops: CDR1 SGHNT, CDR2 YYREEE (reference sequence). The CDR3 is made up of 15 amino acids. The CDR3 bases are TGTGCCAGCAGCTTGGGCGGGAACCTCTACAATGAGCAGTTCTTC. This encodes CASSLGGNLYNEQFF.

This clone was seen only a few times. The CDR3 sequence: CASSAWAKNIQYF. The DNA of the CDR3 is TGTGCCAGCAGTGCTTGGGCCAAAAACATTCAGTACTTC. The J gene is TRBJ2-4, the V gene TRBV6-5; no firm D call. V was shortened by 5 bases and J by 1 base, with 6 bases between the two germline ends. CDR3 length: 13 residues. CDR1 is MNHEY, CDR2 SVGAGI, per germline.

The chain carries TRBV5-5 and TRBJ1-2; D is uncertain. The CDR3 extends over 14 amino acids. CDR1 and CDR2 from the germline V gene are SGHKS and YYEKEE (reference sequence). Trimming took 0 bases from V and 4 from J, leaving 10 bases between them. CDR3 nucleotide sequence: TGTGCCAGCAGCTTGGGTCCGGGCGGCTATGGCTACACCTTC. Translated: CASSLGPGGYGYTF.

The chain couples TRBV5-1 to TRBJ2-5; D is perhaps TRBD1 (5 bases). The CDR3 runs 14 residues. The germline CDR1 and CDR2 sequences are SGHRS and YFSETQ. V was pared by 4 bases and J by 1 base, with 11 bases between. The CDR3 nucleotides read TGCGCCAGCAGCGAAGGACACGGCCAAGAGACCCAGTACTTC. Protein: CASSEGHGQETQYF.

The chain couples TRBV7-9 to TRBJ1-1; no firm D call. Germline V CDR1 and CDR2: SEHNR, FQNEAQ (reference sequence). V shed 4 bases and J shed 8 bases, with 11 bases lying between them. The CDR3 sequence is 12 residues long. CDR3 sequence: CASSSSTEEAFF. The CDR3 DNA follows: TGTGCCAGCAGCTCTTCGACGGAGGAAGCTTTCTTT.

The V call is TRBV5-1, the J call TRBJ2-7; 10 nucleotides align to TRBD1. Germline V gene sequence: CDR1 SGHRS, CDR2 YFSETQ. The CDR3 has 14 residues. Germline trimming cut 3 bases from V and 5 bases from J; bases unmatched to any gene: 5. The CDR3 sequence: CASSSGTGVNEQYF. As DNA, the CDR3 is TGCGCCAGCAGCTCCGGGACAGGGGTGAACGAGCAGTACTTC.

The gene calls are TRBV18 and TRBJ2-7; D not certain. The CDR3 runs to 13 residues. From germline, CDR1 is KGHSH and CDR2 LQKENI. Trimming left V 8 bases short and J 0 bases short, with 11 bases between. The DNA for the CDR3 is TGTGCCAGCACTGGGCTAGGCTCCTACGAGCAGTACTTC. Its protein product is CASTGLGSYEQYF.

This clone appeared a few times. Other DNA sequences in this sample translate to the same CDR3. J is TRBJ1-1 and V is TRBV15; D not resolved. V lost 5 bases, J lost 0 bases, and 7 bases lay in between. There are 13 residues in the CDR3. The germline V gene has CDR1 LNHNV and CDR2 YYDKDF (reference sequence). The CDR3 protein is CATSSRMNTEAFF. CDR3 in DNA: TGTGCCACCAGCTCACGGATGAACACTGAAGCTTTCTTT.

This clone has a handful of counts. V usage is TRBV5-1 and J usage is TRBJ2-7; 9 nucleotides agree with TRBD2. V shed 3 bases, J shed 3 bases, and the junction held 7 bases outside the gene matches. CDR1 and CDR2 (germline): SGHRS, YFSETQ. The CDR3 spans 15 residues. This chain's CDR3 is CASSSRGAGGYEQYF. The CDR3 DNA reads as TGCGCCAGCAGCTCCCGGGGAGCGGGAGGCTACGAGCAGTACTTC.

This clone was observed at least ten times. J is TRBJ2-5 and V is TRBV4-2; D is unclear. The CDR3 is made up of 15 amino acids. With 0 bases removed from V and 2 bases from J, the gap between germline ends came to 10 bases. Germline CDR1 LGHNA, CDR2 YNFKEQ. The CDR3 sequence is CASSQELGSQETQYF. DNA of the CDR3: TGTGCCAGCAGCCAAGAGCTCGGCTCTCAAGAGACCCAGTACTTC.